Each of the 13 T cell receptor beta chains below was sequenced from the same sample in a study of cytomegalovirus exposure and HLA in healthy donors. PCR involved 60 Vbeta and 13 Jbeta primers. Clones were sequenced by immunoSEQ multiplex PCR, and TCRdb holds only the in-frame ones, with some missing. The sample has about 160,000 clones, approximately 82% seen once. The specimen sequenced was PBMCs. The receptor set was obtained from a man in his fifties in good health and CMV-seropositive.

This chain links TRBV6-5 with TRBJ1-5, with D possibly being TRBD1 (6 bases). The CDR3 contains 14 residues. Germline-derived CDR1 and CDR2 are MNHEY and SVGAGI. Trimming removed 5 bases from V and 10 bases from J, with 18 bases in between. This chain's CDR3 is CASSPGTWGGPQHF. CDR3 sequence (DNA): TGTGCCAGCAGTCCCGGGACATGGGGCGGCCCCCAGCATTTT.

The rearrangement joins TRBV19 to TRBJ2-7; 9 positions match TRBD1. Trimming at V came to 4 bases and at J to 5 bases, leaving 3 bases not matched to a gene. From germline, CDR1 is LNHDA and CDR2 SQIVND (reference sequence). The CDR3 consists of 13 residues. The CDR3 sequence is CASSKDRGHEQYV. The CDR3 coding sequence is TGTGCCAGTAGTAAGGACAGGGGCCACGAGCAGTACGTC.

In nucleotides, the CDR3 is TGTGCCAGCAGTGGGGGAGGAGAAGAAAAACTGTTTTTT. This gives the protein CASSGGGEEKLFF. The rearrangement links TRBV6-1 to TRBJ1-4; D gene ambiguous. The CDR3 contains 13 residues. The V end was cut by 4 bases, the J end by 8 bases, with 11 bases between. CDR1 is MNHNS, CDR2 SASEGT, per germline.

The chain joins TRBV2 to TRBJ2-4, with D tentatively TRBD2 (6 bases). CDR3 size: 14 residues. V was cut by 0 bases and J by 7 bases, with 10 bases left in between. The germline V gene encodes CDR1 SNHLY and CDR2 FYNNEI. CDR3 nucleotide sequence: TGTGCCAGCAGTGAAGCCCCCGGAGGGAACATTCAGTACTTC. Amino acid sequence: CASSEAPGGNIQYF.

The J gene is TRBJ1-1, the V gene TRBV11-2; 10 bases match TRBD1. J lost 1 base, V lost 4 bases, and 9 bases had no gene match. In germline, CDR1 is SGHAT, CDR2 FQNNGV. This CDR3 comprises 17 residues. The CDR3 loop reads CASSSRTGGPTNTEAFF. As DNA, the CDR3 is TGTGCCAGCAGCTCCAGGACAGGGGGTCCGACGAACACTGAAGCTTTCTTT.

The CDR3 region is CASSLALTITF. As DNA, the CDR3 is TGTGCCAGCAGCTTGGCCCTAACTATCACCTTC. The V gene is TRBV5-6, the J gene TRBJ1-2, with D hard to call. CDR3 length: 11 amino acids. Trimming shortened V by 0 bases and J by 13 bases, and 10 bases separated the two germline ends. Germline CDR1 reads SGHDT; CDR2 reads YYEEEE. The variable domain in full, completed from reference TRBV5-6 and TRBJ1-2, reads DAGVTQSPTHLIKTRGQQVTLRCSPKSGHDTVSWYQQALGQGPQFIFQYYEEEERQRGNFPDRFSGHQFPNYSSELNVNALLLGDSALYLCASSLALTITFGSGTRLTVV.

Judged by abundance, this clone is medium-sized. The CDR3 DNA reads as TGTGCTAGTGGTTCGGGACAGGGTTTTGAGACCCAGTACTTC. It yields the protein CASGSGQGFETQYF. The chain is built from TRBV12-5 and TRBJ2-5; TRBD1 matches 9 bases. CDR1 and CDR2 from the germline V gene are LGHNT and FRNRAP. The CDR3 consists of 14 residues. The V segment lost 4 bases and the J segment 5 bases; nucleotides outside the gene matches: 5.

The CDR3 is CASSLRGGRADTQYF. The DNA for the CDR3 is TGTGCCAGCAGTTTGCGGGGGGGCCGCGCAGATACGCAGTATTTT. The chain uses TRBV27 and TRBJ2-3, with 9 bases that match TRBD2. The germline gives CDR1 MNHEY, CDR2 SMNVEV (reference sequence). The ends lost 3 bases at V and 4 bases at J; junction bases unmatched: 5. The CDR3 covers 15 residues.

The chain carries TRBV6-7 and TRBJ2-2, with 8 bases aligning to TRBD1. TRBV6-7 is annotated as an ORF whose role is uncertain. This CDR3 comprises 19 residues. The junction had 13 bases not matched to a gene; V was cut back by 0 bases and J by 4 bases. The CDR3 DNA reads as TGTGCCAGCAGTTACTCGAAAGGGACCGACAGGGGATTCACCGGGGAGCTGTTTTTT. It yields the protein CASSYSKGTDRGFTGELFF.

J is TRBJ2-4 and V is TRBV27; maybe TRBD2 (6 bases). The CDR3 extends over 16 amino acids. V lost 5 bases to trimming and J lost 7 bases, with 21 bases between them. Germline-derived CDR1 and CDR2 are MNHEY and SMNVEV (reference sequence). The CDR3 DNA follows: TGTGCCAGCAGTCCTAGACTAGGGAGGTTGTGGAACATTCAGTACTTC. This gives the protein CASSPRLGRLWNIQYF.

This chain uses TRBV28 with TRBJ2-1, with TRBD1 identical over 9 bases. CDR1 and CDR2 (germline): MDHEN, SYDVKM. The CDR3 loop spans 15 amino acids. The V segment lost 6 bases and the J segment 6 bases; nucleotides outside the gene matches: 9. CDR3 bases: TGTGCCAGCAGGGCTTCCGGGACAGGGACCAATGAGCAGTTCTTC. Protein: CASRASGTGTNEQFF.

This clone was seen more than once but under ten times. The rearrangement joins TRBV27 to TRBJ2-3, with D perhaps TRBD1 (5 bases). Germline CDR1 MNHEY, CDR2 SMNVEV (reference sequence). This CDR3 has 16 amino acids. The germline V and J ends were trimmed by 1 base and 2 bases, with 13 bases remaining between them. The CDR3 protein is CASSLYAGPPTDTQYF. The CDR3 nucleotides read TGTGCCAGCAGTTTATACGCAGGGCCCCCCACAGATACGCAGTATTTT.

The rearrangement uses TRBV7-8 and TRBJ1-2; D remains ambiguous. Per germline, CDR1 SGHVS and CDR2 FQNEAQ. The CDR3 runs 14 residues. V lost 5 bases, J lost 0 bases, and 10 bases lay in between. The CDR3 region is CASSQRLANYGYTF. The CDR3 nucleotides read TGTGCCAGCAGCCAACGTTTAGCTAACTATGGCTACACCTTC.